This TCR beta chain derives from a study of CD8 T cells in Susac syndrome (dated by TCRdb to 2018 to 2020). Context from the whole study: Of the Susac syndrome patients who were sequenced, under 10 were in clinical remission while about six had clinically active disease. Whether CD8+ T cell activation and differentiation in Susac syndrome was antigen driven was tested using repertoire sequencing. Susac syndrome patients were therapy-naive, on corticosteroids (some also receiving IVIg), or on IVIg alone at blood withdrawal.

Peripheral blood CD8+ and CD4+ T cells from healthy donors, Susac syndrome patients and multiple sclerosis patients were profiled by high-throughput TCR beta sequencing. The Susac syndrome patients fulfilled recently defined diagnostic criteria for definite or probable disease. Bulk CD8+ and CD4+ T cells were purified magnetically by negative isolation, whereas CD8+ TEMRA cells were enriched by FACS. Blood was collected in EDTA tubes and processed within 24 hours, with PBMCs isolated through density gradient centrifugation. PBMCs intended for TCR sequencing were cryopreserved in liquid nitrogen and were subsequently thawed in a 37 degrees C water bath. Purity of sorted or isolated CD4+, CD8+ and CD8+ TEMRA cells was at least 90%. About this clonotype itself: The antigen this receptor binds is unknown. The input lacks base qualities; no much larger clone sits a single base away.

The V end loses 4 bases and the J end loses 4 bases, and a stretch of 7 bases separates them. Measured from the cysteine to the phenylalanine, the CDR3 is 11 residues long. The only DNA kept is the CDR3, 33 bases in frame from the first base. From the germline V gene (reference sequence), CDR1 is DFQATT and CDR2 is SNEGSKA. General findings and caveats noted by the study authors: The CD4+ T cell repertoire of patients with Susac syndrome showed no detectable clonal expansion. The number of individuals in the TCR sequencing and HLA analysis was acknowledged as relatively small.

RNA was extracted with the RNeasy kit and 0.5 to 1 ug was reverse transcribed using random hexamers. TCR beta CDR3 regions were amplified with the immunoSEQ multiplex PCR assay covering 54 Vbeta and 13 Jbeta segments. PCR amplification bias was corrected by using a synthetic template baseline for primer optimization and computational correction. In the source study's methods: Reads were assigned to V, D and J genes according to IMGT and analyzed in immunoSEQ Analyzer, with only productive sequences retained. Clonality was calculated as one minus the Shannon entropy normalized by log2 of the number of productive unique sequences. For each patient and control, public and private clones were evaluated within the 100 most prevalent clones. A clone was defined as Susac-specific if it was absent from the healthy and MS cohorts, from over 1,000 published viral clones and from other ImmuneACCESS disease sequences. The public reads were reprocessed in TCRdb via fastp at Q25 and MiXCR, keeping in-frame beta chains. Rows with a matching CDR3 protein are joined into one entry that keeps the most common DNA and genes. In this record, the V and J calls reflect TCRdb's handling and not the investigators' own analysis. For this sample the table gives approximately 190,000 distinct CDR3 sequences, of which approximately 96% were detected only once. The ten largest clones represent around 0.1% of the sample.

The chain was built from TRBV20-1 and TRBJ2-5; too little of a D gene remains to name it. The TCR originated in a human donor with Susac syndrome. The sample comprised CD4+ T cells from PBMCs. The CDR3 reads as follows: CSAIPRETQYF. The DNA sequence reads TGCAGTGCTATACCGAGAGAGACCCAGTACTTC.